These 11 T cell receptor beta chains were sequenced from one sample in a study of technical replicates of blood from a few donors. Assay: immunoSEQ multiplex PCR; the TCRdb copy retains only in-frame clones and omits some. The table has 66,000 or so clones, approximately 90% seen once. Material: PBMCs. These receptor sequences come from a human donor in good health. Some clones in this sample may be carry-over from other donors' samples.

This clone was picked up one time. The V and J genes are TRBV7-5 and TRBJ2-5; the table's D call, TRBD2, was not checked against the DNA. TRBV7-5 is a known pseudogene. This CDR3 spans 15 amino acids. CDR3 in amino acids: CVRSPLTGGGETQYF. Here the CDR3 DNA reads TGTGTCAGAAGCCCCCTGACGGGGGGCGGGGAGACCCAGTACTTC.

The rearrangement uses TRBV10-1 and TRBJ2-5; 9 nucleotides agree with TRBD1. Trimming cost V 8 bases and J 1 base; bases outside gene matches: 8. The CDR3 has 15 amino acids. CDR1 is WNHNN, CDR2 SYGVQD, per germline (reference sequence). This chain's CDR3 is CASGYRGPTQETQYF. CDR3 nucleotide sequence: TGCGCCAGCGGATACAGGGGGCCGACCCAAGAGACCCAGTACTTC.

The V call is TRBV5-1, the J call TRBJ2-7; perhaps TRBD2 as D (6 bases). The CDR3 contains 14 residues. Between the trimmed V and J ends, which lost 2 bases and 3 bases, there was a span of 12 bases. Germline CDR1 SGHRS, CDR2 YFSETQ. CDR3 sequence reads: CASSLGGMNYEQYF. CDR3 DNA sequence: TGCGCCAGCAGCTTAGGCGGGATGAACTACGAGCAGTACTTC.

V is TRBV7-2 and J is TRBJ1-4; 7 bases match TRBD1. The trim removed 1 base at V and 7 bases at J, leaving 3 bases unmatched. The CDR3 runs to 14 residues. Germline assignment: CDR1 SGHTA and CDR2 FQGNSA. CDR3 sequence reads: CASSLVGGGEKLFF. The CDR3 DNA sequence: TGTGCCAGCAGCTTAGTAGGGGGCGGTGAAAAACTGTTTTTT.

The chain combines TRBV13 with TRBJ1-2; 7 bases are shared with TRBD1. CDR3 length: 13 amino acids. Unmatched junction bases numbered 1, after V lost 0 bases and J lost 6 bases. The germline CDR1 and CDR2 sequences are PRHDT and FYEKMQ (reference sequence). CDR3: CASSLGQGNGYTF. CDR3 DNA: TGTGCCAGCAGCTTAGGACAGGGGAATGGCTACACCTTC.

This chain links TRBV29-1 with TRBJ2-5; 7 bases agree with TRBD1. Germline CDR1 and CDR2: SQVTM and ANQGSEA. The CDR3 spans 12 residues. Trimming at V came to 7 bases and at J to 2 bases, leaving 4 bases not matched to a gene. The CDR3 loop is CSGHRGQETQYF. CDR3 bases: TGCAGCGGACACAGGGGTCAAGAGACCCAGTACTTC.

The chain is built from TRBV29-1 and TRBJ1-1, with 8 bases fitting TRBD1. Germline lookup yields CDR1 SQVTM and CDR2 ANQGSEA. J gave up 7 bases and V 3 bases, and 7 bases lay outside the gene matches. CDR3 length: 13 residues. The CDR3 here is CSVEGQATYEAFF. CDR3 DNA: TGCAGCGTTGAGGGACAGGCAACCTATGAAGCTTTCTTT.

The chain links TRBV5-1 to TRBJ1-2; D unresolved. The V end lost 4 bases, the J end lost 2 bases, and 18 bases lay between the germline ends. The CDR3 runs to 16 residues. Per the germline V gene, CDR1 is SGHRS and CDR2 is YFSETQ. CDR3 DNA: TGCGCCAGCAGCCCTGGATGGGCCGGGAACAACTATGGCTACACCTTC. Translating it yields CASSPGWAGNNYGYTF.

Written as DNA, the CDR3 is TGTGCCAGCGGCGGACAGGGGATTATCGATGAGCAGTTCTTC. Residues: CASGGQGIIDEQFF. The chain uses TRBV6-1 and TRBJ2-1, with 9 positions matching TRBD1. The CDR3 runs to 14 residues. The junction had 10 bases not matched to a gene; V was cut back by 8 bases and J by 8 bases. Germline V CDR1 and CDR2: MNHNS, SASEGT.

The V gene is TRBV7-9, the J gene TRBJ1-1; 8 nucleotides line up with TRBD1. The ends lost 5 bases at V and 11 bases at J; junction bases unmatched: 10. The CDR3 consists of 13 residues. The V gene's germline CDR1 is SEHNR and CDR2 FQNEAQ (reference sequence). The CDR3 nucleotides read TGTGCCAGCAGCACCGGACAGGGCCATATGGCTTTCTTT. This encodes CASSTGQGHMAFF.

The chain couples TRBV6-6 to TRBJ2-3, with D possibly being TRBD1 (5 bases). The CDR3 contains 13 residues. Trimming cost V 4 bases and J 3 bases, with 8 bases left between them. Germline CDR1 and CDR2: MNHNY and SVGAGI (reference sequence). The CDR3 DNA follows: TGTGCCAGCAGTTTGCCAGGGACAGATACGCAGTATTTT. Translating it yields CASSLPGTDTQYF.